The following is a T cell receptor (beta chain) sequence with its context. The assay was immunoSEQ multiplex PCR, and TCRdb's table has in-frame clones only and misses some. The sample has a few hundred thousand clones, around 90% seen once; the top ten hold over 13%. These data originate in a study of blood T cell repertoires in COVID-19. Study information: Nucleic acid was either cDNA or gDNA, and it came from T cells, B-cell-depleted T cells, or PBMCs.

The V end lost 0 bases, the J end lost 7 bases, and 16 bases lay between the germline ends. The germline CDR1 and CDR2 sequences are LNHNV and YYDKDF (reference sequence). The CDR3 contains 17 residues. The sequence was collected from a man younger than 40 who had been exposed to COVID-19. J is TRBJ1-6 and V is TRBV15, with a weak D call TRBD1 (5 bases). Sample: PBMCs or T cells enriched from blood (not recorded which). CDR3: CATSRDPVGASNSPLHF. The CDR3 DNA reads TGTGCCACCAGCAGAGATCCCGTAGGGGCCTCCAATTCACCCCTCCACTTT.